Described below is a single T cell receptor (beta chain) sequence and its context. This sample was taken from a study of control samples from healthy donors and cancer patients. Clones were read by immunoSEQ multiplex PCR, and TCRdb kept only the in-frame ones, dropping some. The sample yields some 94,000 clones, around nine tenths seen once. Trimming shortened V by 4 bases and J by 0 bases, and 6 bases separated the two germline ends. This CDR3 region has 14 residues. The germline CDR1 and CDR2 sequences are MNHEY and SMNVEV (reference sequence). The chain employs TRBV27 and TRBJ2-2; D ambiguous. This sequence was found in a woman aged 50 to 65 with colorectal cancer. The sequenced sample consisted of PBMCs. DNA for the CDR3: TGTGCCAGCAGTTGGACGGCGAACACCGGGGAGCTGTTTTTT. This encodes CASSWTANTGELFF.